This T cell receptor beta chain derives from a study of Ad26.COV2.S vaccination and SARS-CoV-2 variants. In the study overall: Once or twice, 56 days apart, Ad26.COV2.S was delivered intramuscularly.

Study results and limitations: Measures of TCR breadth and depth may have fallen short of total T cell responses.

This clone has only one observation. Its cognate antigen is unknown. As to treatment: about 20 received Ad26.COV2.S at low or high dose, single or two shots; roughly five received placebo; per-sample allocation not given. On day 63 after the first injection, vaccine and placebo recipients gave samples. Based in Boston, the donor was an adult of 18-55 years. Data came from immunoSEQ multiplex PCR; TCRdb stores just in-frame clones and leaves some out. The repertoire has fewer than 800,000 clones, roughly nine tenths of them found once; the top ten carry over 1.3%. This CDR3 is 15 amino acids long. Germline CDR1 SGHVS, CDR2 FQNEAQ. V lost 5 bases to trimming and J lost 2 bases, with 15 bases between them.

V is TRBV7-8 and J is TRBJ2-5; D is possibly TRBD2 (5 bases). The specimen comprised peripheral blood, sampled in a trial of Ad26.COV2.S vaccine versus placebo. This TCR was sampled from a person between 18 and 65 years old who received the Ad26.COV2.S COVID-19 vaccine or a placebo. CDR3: CASSTRTSTQETQYF. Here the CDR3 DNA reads TGTGCCAGCAGCACCCGGACTTCTACTCAAGAGACCCAGTACTTC.